These 28 T cell receptor beta chains were sequenced from one sample in a study of T cell responses to AZD1222 COVID-19 vaccine. Produced via immunoSEQ multiplex PCR; TCRdb's table is partial and in-frame only. The sample contains 150,000 or so clones, roughly 88% of which appear only once. The sequences come from peripheral blood, collected on day 0 of AZD1222 vaccination. These receptors were obtained from an adult in good health.

The V gene is TRBV4-1, the J gene TRBJ2-7; D not resolved. CDR1 and CDR2 from the germline V gene are MGHRA and YSYEKL. Trimming shortened V by 4 bases and J by 6 bases, and 13 bases separated the two germline ends. This CDR3 has 13 residues. CDR3 in DNA: TGCGCCAGCAGCCGGGCAGTGCAAGCCGAGCAGTACTTC. Translating gives CASSRAVQAEQYF.

This chain links TRBV27 with TRBJ1-3; D remains unclear. Germline CDR1 MNHEY, CDR2 SMNVEV (reference sequence). The V and J ends lost 7 bases and 0 bases respectively, with 7 bases between them. CDR3 length: 13 residues. CDR3 protein: CASKWASGNTIYF. For the CDR3, the DNA is TGTGCCAGCAAGTGGGCCTCTGGAAACACCATATATTTT.

V gene TRBV7-8 combines with J gene TRBJ1-1; D perhaps matches TRBD1 (5 bases). The CDR3 totals 14 residues. The V end lost 5 bases, the J end lost 11 bases, and 21 bases lay between the germline ends. From germline, CDR1 is SGHVS and CDR2 FQNEAQ. The CDR3 region is CASSPRGRTSAAFF. The CDR3 nucleotides read TGTGCCAGCAGCCCGAGGGGAAGGACGTCAGCGGCTTTCTTT.

The chain is built from TRBV6-5 and TRBJ1-5, with D possibly matching TRBD1 (5 bases). Trimming stripped 7 bases from V and 3 bases from J, with 10 bases between. CDR3 length: 13 amino acids. Per germline, CDR1 MNHEY and CDR2 SVGAGI. Here the CDR3 reads CASTPGDNQPQHF. The CDR3 DNA is TGTGCCAGCACCCCGGGGGACAATCAGCCCCAGCATTTT.

A few counts support this clone. This chain links TRBV6-4 with TRBJ2-2, with D unresolved. Per the germline V gene, CDR1 is MRHNA and CDR2 is SNTAGT. Between the trimmed V and J ends, which lost 0 bases and 5 bases, there was a span of 10 bases. This CDR3 is built from 15 residues. Written as DNA, the CDR3 is TGTGCCAGCAGTGACTCCCCCGAAGGGACCGGGGAGCTGTTTTTT. It yields the protein CASSDSPEGTGELFF.

V gene TRBV12-3 or TRBV12-4 combines with J gene TRBJ2-7; D unclear. The CDR3 covers 13 residues. The V and J ends lost 3 bases and 2 bases respectively, with 8 bases between them. The CDR3 region has the DNA TGTGCCAGCAGTTTGTTGGGGACCTACGAGCAGTACTTC. It codes for CASSLLGTYEQYF.

This clone was detected only once. This rearrangement joins TRBV6-5 to TRBJ1-2; D remains unclear. V was pared by 9 bases and J by 4 bases, with 15 bases between. Germline CDR1 reads MNHEY; CDR2 reads SVGAGI. The CDR3 consists of 13 residues. CDR3 in amino acids: CASRGISGYGYTF. The CDR3 nucleotides are TGTGCCAGTAGAGGGATCTCGGGCTATGGCTACACCTTC.

This clone was recorded only once. V and J are TRBV19 and TRBJ1-2; the D gene is possibly TRBD1 (5 bases). Germline CDR1 and CDR2: LNHDA and SQIVND (reference sequence). V lost 6 bases and J lost 0, with 17 bases in between. The CDR3 runs to 16 residues. Written as DNA, the CDR3 is TGTGCCAGTAGGACCGCCTCCAGGGTGGCTAACTATGGCTACACCTTC. Its protein product is CASRTASRVANYGYTF. Full variable domain (missing parts from reference TRBV19 and TRBJ1-2): DGGITQSPKYLFRKEGQNVTLSCEQNLNHDAMYWYRQDPGQGLRLIYYSQIVNDFQKGDIAEGYSVSREKKESFPLTVTSAQKNPTAFYLCASRTASRVANYGYTFGSGTRLTVV.

The chain has TRBV28 and TRBJ2-7; 8 bases match TRBD2. The ends lost 5 bases at V and 6 bases at J; junction bases unmatched: 9. This CDR3 is built from 14 residues. Germline V CDR1 and CDR2: MDHEN, SYDVKM. The DNA for the CDR3 is TGTGCCAGCAGTGGTGGGACTAGTGTCCGCGAGCAGTACTTC. This sequence encodes CASSGGTSVREQYF.

This rearrangement joins TRBV7-2 to TRBJ1-5, with TRBD1 identical over 8 bases. V was clipped by 4 bases and J by 6 bases; unmatched bases: 14. Germline V gene sequence: CDR1 SGHTA, CDR2 FQGNSA. The length of the CDR3 is 17 residues. CDR3 amino acids: CASSSRGTGPAGQPQHF. The DNA of the CDR3 is TGTGCCAGCAGCTCGCGAGGGACAGGCCCCGCCGGTCAGCCCCAGCATTTT.

This clone was found once. This chain connects TRBV7-2 to TRBJ2-7; 10 bases map to TRBD2. The CDR3 has 14 residues. After removal of 8 bases from V and 2 bases from J, the junction contained 6 bases not matched to a gene. The V gene's germline CDR1 is SGHTA and CDR2 FQGNSA. CDR3: CASGTSGAPYEQYF. The DNA for the CDR3 is TGTGCCAGCGGTACTAGCGGGGCACCCTACGAGCAGTACTTC.

This chain joins TRBV30 and TRBJ1-3; 7 bases align to TRBD1. The CDR3 runs 16 residues. Germline assignment: CDR1 GTSNPN and CDR2 SVGIG (reference sequence). Trimming at V came to 7 bases and at J to 5 bases, leaving 17 bases not matched to a gene. The CDR3 protein is CASHRGLGQGRNTIYF. CDR3 DNA sequence: TGTGCCTCCCACAGGGGTCTTGGCCAGGGGAGAAACACCATATATTTT.

The chain couples TRBV19 to TRBJ1-3; no reliable D call. Per the germline V gene, CDR1 is LNHDA and CDR2 is SQIVND (reference sequence). This CDR3 spans 15 amino acids. Trimming shortened V by 2 bases and J by 0 bases, and 8 bases separated the two germline ends. The CDR3 DNA is TGTGCCAGTAGTATATTGGCCAGCTCTGGAAACACCATATATTTT. This codes for CASSILASSGNTIYF. The variable domain in full, with the rest retrieved from reference TRBV19 and TRBJ1-3, is DGGITQSPKYLFRKEGQNVTLSCEQNLNHDAMYWYRQDPGQGLRLIYYSQIVNDFQKGDIAEGYSVSREKKESFPLTVTSAQKNPTAFYLCASSILASSGNTIYFGEGSWLTVV.

This rearrangement joins TRBV6-1 to TRBJ1-2, with unresolved D. The CDR3 loop spans 15 amino acids. V gave up 1 base and J gave up 0 bases, with 9 bases separating them. Per the germline V gene, CDR1 is MNHNS and CDR2 is SASEGT. CDR3 protein: CASSEVTVSNYGYTF. CDR3 nucleotide sequence: TGTGCCAGCAGTGAAGTAACAGTGTCTAACTATGGCTACACCTTC.

The V and J genes are TRBV12-3 or TRBV12-4 and TRBJ1-1; D not resolved. The CDR3 covers 13 residues. With 4 bases removed from V and 5 bases from J, the gap between germline ends came to 11 bases. As DNA, the CDR3 is TGTGCCAGCAGTTCCAGGCTCGGAACTGAAGCTTTCTTT. It specifies CASSSRLGTEAFF.

The chain recombines TRBV19 with TRBJ1-1, with a weak D call TRBD1 (5 bases). The germline CDR1 and CDR2 sequences are LNHDA and SQIVND (reference sequence). The CDR3 contains 16 residues. Between the trimmed V and J ends, which lost 8 bases and 2 bases, there was a span of 21 bases. This CDR3 is CASPPPWLGGNTEAFF. The CDR3 DNA reads TGTGCCAGTCCGCCTCCGTGGTTGGGGGGAAACACTGAAGCTTTCTTT.

V is TRBV6-5 and J is TRBJ1-1, with D perhaps matching TRBD1 (6 bases). Germline loops: CDR1 MNHEY, CDR2 SVGAGI. The CDR3 has 14 amino acids. V gave up 6 bases and J gave up 3 bases, with 14 bases separating them. The CDR3 DNA is TGTGCCAGCAGCTCCCCTAGGGGGGACACTGAAGCTTTCTTT. It translates to CASSSPRGDTEAFF.

The chain recombines TRBV6-5 with TRBJ1-2; unclear D gene. The length of the CDR3 is 13 residues. From germline, CDR1 is MNHEY and CDR2 SVGAGI. V lost 2 bases, J lost 2 bases, and 6 bases lay in between. This chain's CDR3 is CASSYDFNYGYTF. DNA of the CDR3: TGTGCCAGCAGTTACGACTTCAACTATGGCTACACCTTC.

This chain uses TRBV18 with TRBJ2-5; D possibly uses TRBD1 or TRBD2 (5 bases each). V dropped 0 bases and J dropped 4 bases, with 9 bases sitting between them. In germline, CDR1 is KGHSH, CDR2 LQKENI. This CDR3 has 14 amino acids. This CDR3 is CASSPPPRGETQYF. The CDR3 coding sequence is TGTGCCAGCTCACCACCTCCGAGGGGAGAGACCCAGTACTTC.

The DNA for the CDR3 is TGTGCCAGCAGCTTAGCCCGGGACAGGGGGAAGACTGAAGCTTTCTTT. It is translated as CASSLARDRGKTEAFF. The chain links TRBV7-8 to TRBJ1-1; 11 bases are a match to TRBD1. The CDR3 length is 16 residues. The germline CDR1 and CDR2 sequences are SGHVS and FQNEAQ. J was trimmed by 5 bases and V by 0 bases; bases with no gene match: 5.

The chain couples TRBV5-1 to TRBJ1-5; D gene uncertain. This CDR3 spans 14 amino acids. Trimming stripped 0 bases from V and 0 bases from J, with 4 bases between. Germline lookup yields CDR1 SGHRS and CDR2 YFSETQ. CDR3 nucleotide sequence: TGCGCCAGCAGCTTGGGTGGTAGCAATCAGCCCCAGCATTTT. This encodes CASSLGGSNQPQHF.

This chain links TRBV11-2 with TRBJ2-7; TRBD1 matches 9 bases. The CDR3 runs to 14 residues. Germline V CDR1 and CDR2: SGHAT, FQNNGV. Trimming took 6 bases from V and 1 from J; bases not matched to a gene: 4. In DNA, the CDR3 is TGTGCCAGCAGGCCGGGACAGGGTTCCTACGAGCAGTACTTC. This translates into CASRPGQGSYEQYF.

This clone was seen a few times. The chain carries TRBV7-2 and TRBJ1-1; D is perhaps TRBD1 (5 bases). CDR1 SGHTA and CDR2 FQGNSA come from the germline V gene. The V end lost 8 bases, the J end lost 0 bases, and 19 bases lay between the germline ends. The CDR3 runs to 16 residues. The DNA for the CDR3 is TGTGCCAGCGCGGTCCAGGGCCTAAGCTTGAACACTGAAGCTTTCTTT. Residues: CASAVQGLSLNTEAFF.

CDR3 sequence: CASGETGLRTEAFF. As DNA, the CDR3 is TGTGCCAGCGGAGAGACAGGGCTGAGGACTGAAGCTTTCTTT. V gene TRBV6-5 combines with J gene TRBJ1-1; TRBD1 matches at 7 bases. Looked up from germline, CDR1 is MNHEY and CDR2 is SVGAGI. The J segment lost 5 bases and the V segment lost 8 bases, leaving 11 bases of the junction unmatched. The CDR3 is made up of 14 amino acids.

The chain has TRBV9 and TRBJ1-1; D unclear. CDR1 and CDR2 from the germline V gene are SGDLS and YYNGEE. The CDR3 runs to 14 residues. With 7 bases removed from V and 6 bases from J, the gap between germline ends came to 19 bases. The CDR3 coding sequence is TGTGCCAGCGGCAGACAAACGGAACCACCTGAAGCTTTCTTT. It yields the protein CASGRQTEPPEAFF.

This chain connects TRBV18 to TRBJ1-1, with D perhaps TRBD1 (5 bases). The CDR3 sequence is 12 residues long. CDR1 KGHSH and CDR2 LQKENI come from the germline V gene. The V and J ends lost 5 bases and 5 bases respectively, with 9 bases between them. Here the CDR3 reads CASSWGETEAFF. DNA of the CDR3: TGTGCCAGCTCATGGGGGGAGACTGAAGCTTTCTTT.

Only a few counts were recorded for this clone. This chain connects TRBV3-1 (or the pseudogene TRBV3-2) to TRBJ1-6; no clear D. V lost 1 base and J 6 bases, leaving 7 bases between the germline ends. CDR1 and CDR2 (germline): LGHDT, YNNKEL (reference sequence). This CDR3 is 14 amino acids long. The CDR3 DNA follows: TGTGCCAGCAGCCAAGTGATAGGTAATTCACCCCTCCACTTT. This encodes CASSQVIGNSPLHF.

The chain's CDR3 is CASGLSNPDRDTQYF. DNA of the CDR3: TGTGCTAGTGGTTTGTCCAACCCTGACCGAGATACGCAGTATTTT. This chain joins TRBV12-5 and TRBJ2-3; D is ambiguous. Between the trimmed V and J ends, which lost 2 bases and 5 bases, there was a span of 14 bases. The CDR3 totals 15 residues. CDR1 and CDR2 from the germline V gene are LGHNT and FRNRAP.